This T cell receptor (beta chain) was sequenced in a study of shared clonotypes between healthy human individuals. Several immunoSEQ plates received, in even portions, the genomic DNA of each subset. Profiling relied on immunoSEQ multiplex PCR, and the TCRdb table lists in-frame clones only, not all of them. The sample has 2,500,000 or so clones, around 93% seen once. This CDR3 is built from 17 residues. The V end lost 2 bases, the J end lost 5 bases, and 19 bases lay between the germline ends. The germline V gene has CDR1 SGHTA and CDR2 FQGNSA. This receptor was identified in a young man in good health. Some clones in this sample may be carry-over from other donors' samples. Sequences were obtained from naive CD4+ T cells from PBMCs. The subset denotes: CD45RA+ positively selected. V usage is TRBV7-2 and J usage is TRBJ1-3, with no clear D. In nucleotides, the CDR3 is TGTGCCAGCAGCTTAAGTATGGGCGGAGAGGGAAGAAACACCATATATTTT. Protein product: CASSLSMGGEGRNTIYF.